The source of this TCR beta chain is a study of molecular identifiers for immune sequencing clone quantification. This clonotype has a count of ten or more. In TCRdb, the PCR reads were re-called with MiXCR into one record per CDR3 protein. The sample carries about 640,000 distinct CDR3 sequences, about 20% recorded once. The sorting of naive CD8 T cells used the CD8+CD4-CCR7+CD45RA+ phenotype. This CDR3 comprises 12 residues. V was pared by 8 bases and J by 4 bases, with 11 bases between. Sequenced input: naive CD8+ T cells from blood, with Jurkat cell RNA spiked in. Noted subset: FACS-sorted CD8+CD4-CCR7+CD45RA+ naive T cells. This TCR derives from a human donor in good health. Some libraries in this study had Jurkat cell RNA spiked in. The J gene is TRBJ1-2, the V gene TRBV12-3 or TRBV12-4; D not resolved. The CDR3 sequence: CASRRAPYGYTF. DNA for the CDR3: TGTGCCAGCCGTAGGGCCCCCTATGGCTACACCTTC.